The TCR beta chain described here comes from a study of regulatory T cells in long-lasting Graves disease. Per the germline V gene, CDR1 is SGHAT and CDR2 is FQNNGV. Trimming took 1 base from V and 2 from J; bases not matched to a gene: 1. This CDR3 has 15 residues. This clonotype was counted a few times. This may arise from a read error, as a much more abundant clone is one base away. CDR3-region Arm-PCR and iRepertoire HTBI primers produced the TCR beta libraries. TCRdb reprocessed the multiplex PCR reads with MiXCR, giving one entry per CDR3 protein. Here the sample spans 350,000 to 450,000 distinct CDR3 sequences, about 15% being singletons. The sample's time point: newly diagnosed GD, antithyroid drugs for less than 3 months. Isolated PBMC RNA provided the starting material for the TCR library. These same records also appear under a second study, on T cells in Graves' hyperthyroidism and ophthalmopathy.

The sample here was peripheral blood mononuclear cells (PBMCs), taken at new diagnosis, from a patient treated with antithyroid drugs. This TCR was recovered from a woman in her forties with Graves disease. This chain connects TRBV11-2 to TRBJ2-3; 9 bases are a match to TRBD2. The CDR3 reads CASSLASGITDTQYF. The CDR3 region has the DNA TGTGCCAGCAGCTTAGCTAGCGGGATCACAGATACGCAGTATTTT.